This T cell receptor beta chain emerged from a study of T cells expressing NK-cell markers. Whole-study findings and limits: Of CD8+ T cells, 1.0-7.0% belonged to dominant NKG2C+ clonotypes in roughly 6 donors.

In the case of this clonotype: The antigen remains undetermined.

Germline V gene data show CDR1 as KGHDR and CDR2 as SFDVKD. The CDR3 extends over 13 amino acids. TCRdb derives one entry per CDR3 protein from the 5' RACE reads, leaving out DNA. Its table lists 350,000 to 450,000 distinct CDR3 sequences. This receptor was taken from a man aged 18-70 years in good health. Sequencing was done on a sample of blood T cells: a sorted CD56 or NKG2C T cell subset, CD4+ or CD8+ T cells, or bulk PBMC T cells (not recorded which). This chain links TRBV24-1 with TRBJ2-1; TCRdb's D call of TRBD1 is untestable without DNA. The CDR3 reads CATTGDTRSEQFF.